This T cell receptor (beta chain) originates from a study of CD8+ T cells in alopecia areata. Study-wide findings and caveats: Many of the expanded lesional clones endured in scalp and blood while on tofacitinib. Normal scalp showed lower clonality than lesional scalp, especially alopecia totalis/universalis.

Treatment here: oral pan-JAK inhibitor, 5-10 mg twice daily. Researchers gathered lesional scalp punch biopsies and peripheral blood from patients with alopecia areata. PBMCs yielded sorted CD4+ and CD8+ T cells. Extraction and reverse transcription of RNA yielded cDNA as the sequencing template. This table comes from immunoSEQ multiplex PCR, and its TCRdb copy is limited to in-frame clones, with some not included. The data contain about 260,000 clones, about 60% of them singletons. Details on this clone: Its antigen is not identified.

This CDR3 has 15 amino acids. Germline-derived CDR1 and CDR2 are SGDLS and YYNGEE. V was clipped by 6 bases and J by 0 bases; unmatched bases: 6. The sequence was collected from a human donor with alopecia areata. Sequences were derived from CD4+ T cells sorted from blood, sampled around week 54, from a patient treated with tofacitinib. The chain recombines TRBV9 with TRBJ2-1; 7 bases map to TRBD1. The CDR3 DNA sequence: TGTGCCAGCACCATAGGGGGCAGCTCCTACAATGAGCAGTTCTTC. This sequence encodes CASTIGGSSYNEQFF.